This T cell receptor (beta chain) emerged from a study of T cell responses to AZD1222 COVID-19 vaccine. General study results and limits: Donors, mostly white British, included more females; clonal diversity was possibly underestimated.

Assay used: immunoSEQ multiplex PCR; TCRdb lists only in-frame clones, some missing. The sample yields more than 150,000 clones, 88% seen once. The V gene's germline CDR1 is SGDLS and CDR2 YYNGEE. The CDR3 covers 14 residues. V dropped 4 bases and J dropped 7; count of bases not matched to a gene: 10. To note about this clone: Its specificity is not known.

This chain uses TRBV9 with TRBJ1-1; TRBD1 aligns across 7 bases. The sequence was obtained from an adult in good health. The sequences come from peripheral blood, collected on day 0 of AZD1222 vaccination. The CDR3 nucleotides read TGTGCCAGCAGCTTATCGGGTCAGGGGGTTGAAGCTTTCTTT. As protein: CASSLSGQGVEAFF.